These T cell receptor beta chains were read from a single sample in a study of T cell responses to AZD1222 COVID-19 vaccine. The protocol was immunoSEQ multiplex PCR, while the TCRdb copy is restricted to in-frame clones and leaves out a portion. The sample includes 90,000 to 110,000 clones, 91% of them seen just once. The sequenced sample was peripheral blood, obtained on day 0 of AZD1222 vaccination. The receptors were sampled from an adult in good health. The CDR3 runs from the conserved cysteine through the conserved F or W.

>TRBV29-1|TRBJ1-2
CSVGAQGSRGYTF
>TRBV4-1|-
CASSQLSGASNQPQYF
>TRBV18|TRBJ2-7
CASSPGTTSIYEQYF
>TRBV28|TRBJ1-5
CASSLNPPGGWIDQPQHF
>TRBV9|TRBJ1-3
CASSVGPEVSSGNTIYF
>TRBV6-5|TRBJ1-3
CASSPDSPWGNTIYF
>TRBV3-1/TRBV3-2|TRBJ1-3
CASSQANSGNTIYF
>TRBV3-1/TRBV3-2|TRBJ1-5
CASSPWGGNQPQHF
>TRBV9|TRBJ1-1
CASSAQGGPAEAFF
>TRBV9|TRBJ1-1
CASSVLGGADTEAFF
>TRBV2|TRBJ1-2
CASSPTGLSGYTF
>TRBV19|TRBJ1-3
CASSIAISGNTIYF
>TRBV5-1|TRBJ2-3
CASSLNSGVDTQYF
>TRBV27|TRBJ2-7
CASSGTGPVYEQYF
>TRBV5-8|TRBJ2-5
CASSFRTTQETQYF
>TRBV27|TRBJ2-5
CASRGQGQETQYF
>TRBV11-1|TRBJ1-3
CASSLRPEGSGNTIYF
>TRBV18|TRBJ2-7
CASSPRTSGSTYEQYF
>TRBV15|TRBJ1-4
CATSRDPVTANEKLFF
>TRBV4-1|TRBJ2-3
CASSQEGASGVGTQYF
>TRBV19|TRBJ2-1
CASRLAGEQFF
>TRBV28|TRBJ1-6
CASISAGSSYNSPLHF
>TRBV27|TRBJ2-5
CASSPWRGELETQYF
>TRBV11-3|TRBJ2-7
CASSRGPGAYEQYF
>TRBV30|TRBJ1-5
CAWSLTPGPQHF
>TRBV2|TRBJ2-1
CASNPRGFDNEQFF
>TRBV7-2|TRBJ2-3
CASSSFPRGSTDTQYF
>TRBV12-3/TRBV12-4|TRBJ1-2
CASSFDSPYGYTF
>TRBV11-2|TRBJ2-7
CASSPPWRPYEQYF
>TRBV5-1|TRBJ2-2
CASSLTGSTGELFF
>TRBV6-2/TRBV6-3|TRBJ2-1
CASSSTGTRGGEQFF
>TRBV5-6|TRBJ1-2
CASSPRAGSYGYTF
>TRBV6-1|TRBJ1-2
CASSEARDGYTF
>TRBV7-7|TRBJ2-1
CASSPGTGGFNEQFF
>TRBV19|TRBJ1-2
CASRAWGYTF
>TRBV7-2|TRBJ2-3
CASSPRVGKDTQYF
>TRBV2|TRBJ2-7
CANPRDRAGYEQYF
>TRBV7-3|TRBJ2-3
CASSLGTGVGTDTQYF
>TRBV15|TRBJ2-4
CATSRVGENIQYF
>TRBV5-1|TRBJ2-3
CASRDPAGASTDTQYF
>TRBV10-3|TRBJ2-3
CAIRGGVSGTDTQYF
>TRBV5-1|TRBJ1-3
CASSEGLSSGNTIYF
>TRBV4-1|TRBJ1-2
CASSQDGLYGYTF
>TRBV20-1|TRBJ2-7
CSASIDNYEQYF
>TRBV3-1/TRBV3-2|TRBJ2-2
CASSQAPNTGELFF
>TRBV2|TRBJ1-2
CASSSGQGGGYTF
>TRBV6-6|TRBJ2-7
CASSSPIGGDVLEQYF
>TRBV4-1|TRBJ1-1
CASSQLGTEAFF
>TRBV18|TRBJ2-6
CASSHEAGANVLTF
>TRBV7-9|TRBJ1-6
CASSRAGLGSYNSPLHF
>TRBV4-3|TRBJ2-1
CASSQIQGADSSYNEQFF
>TRBV15|TRBJ2-3
CATSRDNDLADTDTQYF
>TRBV9|TRBJ2-3
CASSTEGSGLAVDTQYF
>TRBV3-1/TRBV3-2|TRBJ2-7
CASSQVNSGSYEQYF
>TRBV11-2|TRBJ2-5
CASSLVQGGMQETQYF
>TRBV2|TRBJ1-1
CASSVRATEAFF
>TRBV6-1|TRBJ1-2
CASARDGNNYGYTF
>TRBV15|TRBJ1-4
CATSMGYEKLFF
>TRBV7-9|TRBJ2-3
CASSPSAADTQYF